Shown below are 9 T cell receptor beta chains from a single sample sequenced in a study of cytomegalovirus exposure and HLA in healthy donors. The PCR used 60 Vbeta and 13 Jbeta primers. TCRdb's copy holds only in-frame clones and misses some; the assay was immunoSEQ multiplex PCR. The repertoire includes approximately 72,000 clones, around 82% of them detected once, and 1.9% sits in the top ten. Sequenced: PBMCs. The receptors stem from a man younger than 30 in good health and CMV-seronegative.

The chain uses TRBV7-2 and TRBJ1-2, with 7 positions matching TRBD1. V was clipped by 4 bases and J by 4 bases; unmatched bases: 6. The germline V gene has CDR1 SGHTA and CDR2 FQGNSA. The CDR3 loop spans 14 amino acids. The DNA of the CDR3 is TGTGCCAGCAGCTCCGCGGGACAGACCTATGGCTACACCTTC. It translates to CASSSAGQTYGYTF.

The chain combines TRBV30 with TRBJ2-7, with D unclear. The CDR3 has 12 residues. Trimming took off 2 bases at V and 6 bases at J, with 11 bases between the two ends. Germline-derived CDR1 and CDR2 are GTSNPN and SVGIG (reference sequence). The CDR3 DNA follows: TGTGCCTGGAGTAGGTCGTCGGGCGAGCAGTACTTC. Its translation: CAWSRSSGEQYF.

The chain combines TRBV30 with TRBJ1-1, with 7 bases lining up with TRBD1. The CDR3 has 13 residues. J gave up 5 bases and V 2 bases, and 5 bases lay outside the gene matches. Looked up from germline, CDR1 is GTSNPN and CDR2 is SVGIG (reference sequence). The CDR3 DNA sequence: TGTGCCTGGAGTAATACAGGGGAAACTGAAGCTTTCTTT. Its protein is CAWSNTGETEAFF.

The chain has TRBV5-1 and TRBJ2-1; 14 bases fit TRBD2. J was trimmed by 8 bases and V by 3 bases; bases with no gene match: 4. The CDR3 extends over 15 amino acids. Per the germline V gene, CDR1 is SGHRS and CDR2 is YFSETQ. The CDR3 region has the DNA TGCGCCAGCAGCTGGGGACTAGCGGGAGTAGATGAGCAGTTCTTC. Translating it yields CASSWGLAGVDEQFF. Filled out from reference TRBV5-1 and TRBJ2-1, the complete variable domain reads KAGVTQTPRYLIKTRGQQVTLSCSPISGHRSVSWYQQTPGQGLQFLFEYFSETQRNKGNFPGRFSGRQFSNSRSEMNVSTLELGDSALYLCASSWGLAGVDEQFFGPGTRLTVL.

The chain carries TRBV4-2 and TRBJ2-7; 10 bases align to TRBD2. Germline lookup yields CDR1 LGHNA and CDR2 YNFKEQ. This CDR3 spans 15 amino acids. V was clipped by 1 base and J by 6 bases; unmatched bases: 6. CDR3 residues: CASSQVAGGRVEQYF. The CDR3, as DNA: TGTGCCAGCAGCCAAGTAGCGGGAGGACGGGTCGAGCAGTACTTC.

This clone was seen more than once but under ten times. CDR3 loop: CASSSQGPGYGYTF. The DNA for the CDR3 is TGTGCCAGCAGCTCACAGGGGCCGGGCTATGGCTACACCTTC. This sequence joins TRBV6-5 and TRBJ1-2; 7 nucleotides align to TRBD1. V lost 6 bases and J lost 4; bases outside the gene matches: 8. CDR3 length: 14 amino acids. Germline-derived CDR1 and CDR2 are MNHEY and SVGAGI.

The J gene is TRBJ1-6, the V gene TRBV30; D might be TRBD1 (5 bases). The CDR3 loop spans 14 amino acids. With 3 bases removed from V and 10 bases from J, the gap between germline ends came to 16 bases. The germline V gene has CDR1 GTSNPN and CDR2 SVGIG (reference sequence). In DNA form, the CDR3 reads TGTGCCTGGAGCCCGGGGGGTGTAAGGTCACCCCTCCACTTT. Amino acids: CAWSPGGVRSPLHF.

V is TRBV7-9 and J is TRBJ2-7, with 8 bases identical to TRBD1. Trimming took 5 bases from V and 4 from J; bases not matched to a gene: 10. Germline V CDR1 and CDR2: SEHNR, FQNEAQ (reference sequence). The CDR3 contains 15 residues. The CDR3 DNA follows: TGTGCCAGCAGCGCAGCAGGGGGCTACACTTACGAGCAGTACTTC. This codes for CASSAAGGYTYEQYF.

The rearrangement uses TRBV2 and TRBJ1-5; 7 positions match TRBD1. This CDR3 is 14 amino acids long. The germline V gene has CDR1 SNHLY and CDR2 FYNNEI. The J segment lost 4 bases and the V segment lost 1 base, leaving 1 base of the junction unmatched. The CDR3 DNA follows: TGTGCCAGCAGTGAAGGACAGGGAAATCAGCCCCAGCATTTT. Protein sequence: CASSEGQGNQPQHF.